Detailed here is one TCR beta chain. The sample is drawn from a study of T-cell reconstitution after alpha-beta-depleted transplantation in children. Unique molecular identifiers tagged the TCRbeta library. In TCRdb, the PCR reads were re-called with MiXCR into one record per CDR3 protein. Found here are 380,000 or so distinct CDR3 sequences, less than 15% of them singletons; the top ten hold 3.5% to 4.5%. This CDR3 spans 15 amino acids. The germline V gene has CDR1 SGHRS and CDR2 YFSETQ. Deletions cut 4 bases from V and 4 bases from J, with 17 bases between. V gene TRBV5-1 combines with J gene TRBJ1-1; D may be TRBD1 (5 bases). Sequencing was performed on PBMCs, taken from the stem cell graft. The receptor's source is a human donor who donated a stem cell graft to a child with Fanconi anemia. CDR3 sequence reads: CASSPDGGWITEAFF. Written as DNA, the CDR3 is TGCGCCAGCAGCCCCGACGGGGGTTGGATCACTGAAGCTTTCTTT. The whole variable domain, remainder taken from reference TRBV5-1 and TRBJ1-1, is KAGVTQTPRYLIKTRGQQVTLSCSPISGHRSVSWYQQTPGQGLQFLFEYFSETQRNKGNFPGRFSGRQFSNSRSEMNVSTLELGDSALYLCASSPDGGWITEAFFGQGTRLTVV.